This T cell receptor (beta chain) was captured by sequencing in a study of OX40 agonist ivuxolimab in advanced cancers. Study in general: As their treatment, patients were administered ivuxolimab, an agonistic anti-OX40 (CD134) antibody. Those treated in dose escalation had hepatocellular carcinoma, melanoma, renal cell cancer or head and neck cancer. The study's findings and limits: No determination was made of the antigen specificity of the expanded peripheral T cells.

Clones were read by immunoSEQ multiplex PCR, and TCRdb kept only the in-frame ones, dropping some. The sample shows 45,000 to 55,000 clones, about four fifths of them seen only once. Collection of blood occurred at baseline, at cycle 4 day 1, and at cycle 7 day 1. Regarding this clone: Its antigen is unknown.

The germline V and J ends were trimmed by 6 bases and 4 bases, with 9 bases remaining between them. Germline V CDR1 and CDR2: MNHEY, SMNVEV (reference sequence). CDR3 length: 13 amino acids. This material consisted of CD4+ or CD8+ T cells sorted from blood, taken in a trial of the OX40 agonist ivuxolimab. The chain uses TRBV27 and TRBJ2-2; D unclear. This receptor was identified in an adult with an advanced solid tumor such as melanoma, head and neck, liver or kidney cancer. The CDR3 DNA is TGTGCCAGCAGCCATCTGGGCACCGGGGAGCTGTTTTTT. Translated: CASSHLGTGELFF.